This note documents a single T cell receptor beta chain sequence. This clonotype showed up just a few times. This clone's antigen is unknown. No base quality values were provided; no much bigger clone lies one nucleotide off. V loses 0 bases, J loses 7 bases, and the germline ends lie 20 bases apart. Sequences SGHRS (CDR1) and YFSETQ (CDR2) are obtained from the germline V gene. CDR3 length: 16 amino acids, cysteine to phenylalanine. The read is trimmed to its CDR3 DNA, 48 bases read in frame from base 1. The sample's time point label, in plain terms: pre-sensitization, week 0. What the treatment or condition label conveys for this sample: therapeutic diphenylcyclopropenone sensitization with weekly scalp DPC. Blood at each patch-test visit was drawn before the patch test was applied. To be eligible, patients had to be aged 18 to 70, diagnosed with alopecia and judged suitable for DPC therapy, while pregnant patients were excluded. Total RNA was isolated from unfractionated whole blood collected in Tempus Blood RNA tubes.

This sample is drawn from a study of human T cells and chemical hapten exposure (dated by TCRdb to the early 2020s). Broadly, across the study: For sensitization, 2% DPC in acetone was applied to a 2 cm by 2 cm area of upper inner arm skin. Patients additionally received weekly therapeutic DPC doses to the scalp throughout the approximately 25-week study period. Patch testing was done on the upper back using Finn chambers containing 0.01% DPC, and results were scored after 6 days according to International Contact Dermatitis Research Group standards. Most of the patients in the cohort were female, and the cohort covered alopecia areata with under or over 50% scalp involvement, alopecia totalis and alopecia universalis. Libraries were pooled for sequencing, and variation in per-sample TCR yields was attributed mainly to small differences in library volumes within the pool. This study followed changes in the peripheral blood TCR repertoire in vivo during primary and secondary sensitization of alopecia patients to the hapten diphenylcyclopropenone (DPC). Blood samples were taken from patients before sensitization (week 0) and then at 2, 6 and about 24 weeks after DPC sensitization. Under 30 alopecia patients gave blood for TCR sequencing at one to four time points (pre-sensitization, 2, 6 and 24 weeks).

What the authors observed across the whole study: After repeated subsampling, the strength of the expansion versus patch-test correlation and the threshold at which it became significant changed. Alopecia, a presumed autoimmune disease, was present in all patients, so the immune response of the patients might differ from that of healthy individuals. Expanded TCRs formed significantly more large CDR3 similarity clusters than pre-sensitization or healthy control sets, consistent with antigen-driven responses. No change with DPC sensitization was found in the number of TCRs above 1 in 1000 frequency, and no evidence of global repertoire structure alterations was found. A positive correlation was found between the number of PT1 expanded TCRs and patch test score, with significance reached at thresholds 8, 16 and 32 but not 4.

Receptors were amplified or captured by RACE. This sample was sequenced with a NextSeq 500. During library preparation, unique molecular identifiers were attached to individual cDNA molecules so that TCRs could be counted quantitatively and reproducibly. Both TCR alpha and TCR beta chains were sequenced from each blood RNA sample. The source study handled its data this way. A median of around 100,000 TCRs per sample was observed, with a range of about 20,000 to 700,000. V, J and CDR3 annotation of the TCR reads was carried out using the Decombinator software suite. For PS versus PT1 abundance plots, all samples were subsampled to the same number of TCRs (28,000). TCRs were defined as expanded if absent before sensitization and observed at least eight times at the 2-week time point. The public sequencing data were trimmed at Q25 with fastp and processed into clonotypes with MiXCR by TCRdb, which kept only in-frame beta chains. Each entry is one CDR3 protein sequence, shown with its most common DNA and genes. TCRdb's processing, not the authors' own work, is the source of the V and J calls. This sample has about 90,000 distinct CDR3 sequences in its table, and 8.5% of those were observed once. Of the sample, 2.5% to 3% is held by the ten largest clones.

Here the sequenced sample was whole blood, taken in connection with sensitization to the hapten diphenylcyclopropenone (DPC). The chain is made from TRBV5-1 and TRBJ2-7; the D gene is perhaps TRBD2, from 6 matching bases. This TCR was recovered from a man in his forties with alopecia areata. Some clones in this sample may be carry-over from other donors' samples. DNA sequence: TGCGCCAGCAGCTTGGCCTTGGACGGTCCTGGGGGGGAGCAGTACTTC. This yields the protein CASSLALDGPGGEQYF.